A single sample gave rise to the 10 T cell receptor beta chains below, sequenced in a study of T cells in Graves' hyperthyroidism and ophthalmopathy. Amplification of TCR beta CDR3 regions was performed using RNA transcripts as template. RT-PCR in the first round (using the HTBI primer set) targeted the TCR CDR3. TCRdb re-called the multiplex PCR reads through MiXCR, storing one row per CDR3 protein. Among around 580,000 distinct CDR3 sequences listed, roughly a sixth were seen once. Sequencing was performed on blood. All receptors derive from a woman aged 18-29 years with Graves' hyperthyroidism.

The table lists this clonotype with many counts. The chain joins TRBV27 to TRBJ1-5; D uncertain. The CDR3 contains 13 residues. V gave up 4 bases and J gave up 7 bases, with 11 bases separating them. Germline-derived CDR1 and CDR2 are MNHEY and SMNVEV (reference sequence). The CDR3 loop is CASSSLGRQPQHF. DNA of the CDR3: TGTGCCAGCAGTTCACTAGGTCGGCAGCCCCAGCATTTT.

J is TRBJ2-2 and V is TRBV20-1, with D possibly matching TRBD2 (6 bases). Trimming stripped 6 bases from V and 9 bases from J, with 20 bases between. From germline, CDR1 is DFQATT and CDR2 SNEGSKA (reference sequence). The CDR3 loop spans 14 amino acids. The chain's CDR3 is CSAMEGAGTRELFF. CDR3 coding DNA: TGCAGTGCCATGGAGGGAGCAGGTACCCGGGAGCTGTTTTTT.

This chain joins TRBV12-3 or TRBV12-4 and TRBJ2-7; D tentatively fits TRBD1 or TRBD2 (6 bases each). Trimming removed 6 bases at V and 2 bases at J, with 14 bases between. The CDR3 contains 14 residues. In DNA, the CDR3 is TGTGCCAGCAGCCCGATCCGGGGGCCCTACGAGCAGTACTTC. This translates into CASSPIRGPYEQYF.

This sequence joins TRBV30 and TRBJ2-7, with D perhaps matching TRBD1 (5 bases). Germline V lookup: CDR1 GTSNPN, CDR2 SVGIG (reference sequence). V lost 3 bases to trimming and J lost 2 bases, with 11 bases between them. CDR3 length: 13 amino acids. DNA for the CDR3: TGTGCCTGGAGCGCAGGGTGGACCTACGAGCAGTACTTC. Translation gives CAWSAGWTYEQYF.

Only a few counts were recorded for this clonotype. The chain carries TRBV19 and TRBJ2-1; TRBD2 matches at 7 bases. V trimming: 5 bases; J trimming: 3 bases; junction bases outside the gene matches: 10. The CDR3 runs 16 residues. Germline assignment: CDR1 LNHDA and CDR2 SQIVND (reference sequence). CDR3 loop: CASSGLAGSFYNEQFF. CDR3 in DNA: TGTGCCAGTAGTGGATTAGCGGGCAGTTTCTACAATGAGCAGTTCTTC.

In its sample, this clonotype was seen a few times. The chain is built from TRBV7-2 and TRBJ1-1, with D tentatively TRBD1 (6 bases). The CDR3 has 15 residues. CDR1 is SGHTA, CDR2 FQGNSA, per germline. With 4 bases removed from V and 1 base from J, the gap between germline ends came to 13 bases. The CDR3 DNA sequence: TGTGCCAGCAGCTCCGTCCCACAGGGGAACACTGAAGCTTTCTTT. Its protein product is CASSSVPQGNTEAFF.

This clonotype has a handful of counts. The chain joins TRBV29-1 to TRBJ2-5; D may match TRBD1 or TRBD2 (6 bases each). CDR1 is SQVTM and CDR2 is ANQGSEA in the germline V gene. This CDR3 spans 12 amino acids. The CDR3 DNA is TGCAGGGCCGGGGGCCTCCAAGAGACCCAGTACTTC. Translated: CRAGGLQETQYF.

This clonotype was seen at least ten times. The rearrangement links TRBV20-1 to TRBJ1-1, with 8 bases fitting TRBD1. Germline trimming cut 6 bases from V and 1 base from J; bases unmatched to any gene: 4. CDR1 is DFQATT, CDR2 SNEGSKA, per germline (reference sequence). This CDR3 has 13 residues. The CDR3 bases are TGCAGTGCGGGGCAGGGGGCGAACACTGAAGCTTTCTTT. This gives the protein CSAGQGANTEAFF.

This clonotype was counted between two and nine times. This sequence joins TRBV10-3 and TRBJ1-5, with D maybe TRBD1 (5 bases). V shed 10 bases and J shed 0 bases, with 16 bases lying between them. Germline V gene data show CDR1 as ENHRY and CDR2 as SYGVKD. The CDR3 runs to 15 residues. The DNA for the CDR3 is TGTGCCACCAGGCAGACAGATTTTAGCAATCAGCCCCAGCATTTT. This gives the protein CATRQTDFSNQPQHF.

This clonotype was seen ten or more times. This chain links TRBV6-1 with TRBJ1-5; D call uncertain. Germline V gene sequence: CDR1 MNHNS, CDR2 SASEGT. V lost 3 bases, J lost 1 base, and 7 bases lay in between. The CDR3 contains 14 residues. The CDR3 DNA reads TGTGCCAGCAGTGAGGACCGAAGCAATCAGCCCCAGCATTTT. Protein product: CASSEDRSNQPQHF.